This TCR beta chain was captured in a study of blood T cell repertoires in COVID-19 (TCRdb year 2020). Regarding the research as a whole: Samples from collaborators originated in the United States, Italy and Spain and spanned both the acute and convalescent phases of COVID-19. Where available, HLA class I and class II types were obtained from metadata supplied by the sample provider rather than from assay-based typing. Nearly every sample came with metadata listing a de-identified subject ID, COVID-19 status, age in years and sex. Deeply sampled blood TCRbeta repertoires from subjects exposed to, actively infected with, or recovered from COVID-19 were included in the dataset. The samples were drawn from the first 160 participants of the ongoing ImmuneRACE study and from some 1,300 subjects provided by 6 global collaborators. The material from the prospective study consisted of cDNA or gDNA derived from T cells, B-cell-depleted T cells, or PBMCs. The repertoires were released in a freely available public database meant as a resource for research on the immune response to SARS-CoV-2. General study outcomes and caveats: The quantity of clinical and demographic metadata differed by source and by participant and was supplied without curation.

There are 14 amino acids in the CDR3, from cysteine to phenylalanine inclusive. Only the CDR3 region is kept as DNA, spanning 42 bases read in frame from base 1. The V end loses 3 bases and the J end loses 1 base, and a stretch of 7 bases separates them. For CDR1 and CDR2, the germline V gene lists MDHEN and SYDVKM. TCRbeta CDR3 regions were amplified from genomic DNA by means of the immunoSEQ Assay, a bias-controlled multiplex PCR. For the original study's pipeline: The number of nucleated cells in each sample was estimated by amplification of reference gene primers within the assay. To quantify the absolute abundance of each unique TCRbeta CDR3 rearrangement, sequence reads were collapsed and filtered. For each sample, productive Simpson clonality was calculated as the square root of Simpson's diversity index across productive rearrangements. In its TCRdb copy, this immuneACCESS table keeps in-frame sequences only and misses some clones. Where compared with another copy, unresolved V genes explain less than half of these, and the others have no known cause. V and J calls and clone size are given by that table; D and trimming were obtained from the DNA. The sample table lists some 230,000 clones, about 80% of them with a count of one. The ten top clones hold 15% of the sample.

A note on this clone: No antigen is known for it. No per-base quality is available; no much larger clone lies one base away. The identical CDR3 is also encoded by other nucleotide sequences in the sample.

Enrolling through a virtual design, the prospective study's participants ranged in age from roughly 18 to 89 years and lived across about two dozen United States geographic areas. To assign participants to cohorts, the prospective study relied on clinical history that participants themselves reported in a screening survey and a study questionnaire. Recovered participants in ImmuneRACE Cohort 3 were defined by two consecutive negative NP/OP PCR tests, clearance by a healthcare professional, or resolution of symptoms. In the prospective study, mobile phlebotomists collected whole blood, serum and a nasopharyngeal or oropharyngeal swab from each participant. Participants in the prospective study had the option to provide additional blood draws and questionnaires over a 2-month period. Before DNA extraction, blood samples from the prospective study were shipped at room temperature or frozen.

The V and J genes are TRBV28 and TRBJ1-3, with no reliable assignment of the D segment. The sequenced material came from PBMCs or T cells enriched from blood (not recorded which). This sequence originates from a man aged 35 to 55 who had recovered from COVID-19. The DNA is TGTGCCAGCAGTTTTGTGAGTTCTGGAAACACCATATATTTT. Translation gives CASSFVSSGNTIYF.